This T cell receptor beta chain was captured by sequencing in a study of blood T cell repertoires in COVID-19. Study as a whole: Sources were T cells, B-cell-depleted T cells, or PBMCs; the material itself was cDNA or gDNA.

Per the authors' pipeline: Cell counts per sample came from amplifying reference gene primers. Produced via immunoSEQ multiplex PCR; TCRdb's table is partial and in-frame only. D and trimming were read from the DNA, whereas the V and J calls and clone size are those reported in that table. The table has approximately 80,000 clones, 88% seen once. CDR1 LGHDT and CDR2 YNNKEL come from the germline V gene (reference sequence). Trimming pared 5 bases from V and 2 bases from J, leaving 10 bases between. The CDR3 spans 14 residues. This receptor was obtained from a human donor in a cohort sampled during active COVID-19. The sequenced sample consisted of peripheral blood. The chain couples TRBV3-1 (or the pseudogene TRBV3-2) to TRBJ2-1, with D tentatively TRBD1 (6 bases). This chain's CDR3 is CASSGGLTYNEQFF. The CDR3 nucleotides are TGTGCCAGCAGCGGGGGCCTAACCTACAATGAGCAGTTCTTC.